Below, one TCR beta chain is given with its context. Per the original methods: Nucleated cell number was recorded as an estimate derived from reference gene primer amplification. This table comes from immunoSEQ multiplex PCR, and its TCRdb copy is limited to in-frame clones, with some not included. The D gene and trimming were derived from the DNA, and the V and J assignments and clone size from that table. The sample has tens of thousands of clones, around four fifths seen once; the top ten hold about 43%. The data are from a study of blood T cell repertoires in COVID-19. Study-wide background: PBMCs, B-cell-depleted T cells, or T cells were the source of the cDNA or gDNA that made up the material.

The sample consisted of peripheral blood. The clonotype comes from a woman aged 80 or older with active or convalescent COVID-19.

Here the CDR3 reads CSVTPATGGTGYTF. In DNA form, the CDR3 reads TGCAGCGTAACACCCGCCACCGGGGGAACTGGCTACACCTTC. V is TRBV29-1 and J is TRBJ1-2; a possible D gene is TRBD1 (5 bases). This CDR3 contains 14 residues. V shed 6 bases and J shed 7 bases, with 21 bases lying between them. Germline V gene data show CDR1 as SQVTM and CDR2 as ANQGSEA.